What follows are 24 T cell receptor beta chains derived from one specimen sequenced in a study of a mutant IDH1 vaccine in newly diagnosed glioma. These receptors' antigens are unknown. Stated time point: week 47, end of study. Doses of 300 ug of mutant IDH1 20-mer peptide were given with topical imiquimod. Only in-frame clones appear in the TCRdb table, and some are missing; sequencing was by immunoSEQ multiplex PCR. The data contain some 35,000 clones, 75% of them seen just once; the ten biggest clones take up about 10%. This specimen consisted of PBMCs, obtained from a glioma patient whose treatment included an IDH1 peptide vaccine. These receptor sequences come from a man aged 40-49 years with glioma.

The CDR3 DNA sequence: TGTGCCAGCAGCTTAGCCCTTAGCGGGAGGATGTTGGATACGCAGTATTTT. It codes for CASSLALSGRMLDTQYF. The chain links TRBV11-2 to TRBJ2-3; 10 bases align to TRBD2. The CDR3 extends over 17 amino acids. The V and J ends lost 1 base and 6 bases, in that order; junction bases with no gene match: 10. The germline CDR1 and CDR2 sequences are SGHAT and FQNNGV.

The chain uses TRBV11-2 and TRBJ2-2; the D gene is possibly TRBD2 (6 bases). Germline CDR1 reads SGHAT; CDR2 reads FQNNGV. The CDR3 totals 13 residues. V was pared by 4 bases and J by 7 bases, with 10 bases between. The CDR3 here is CASSSGLGGELFF. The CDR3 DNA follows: TGTGCCAGCAGCTCGGGACTGGGCGGGGAGCTGTTTTTT.

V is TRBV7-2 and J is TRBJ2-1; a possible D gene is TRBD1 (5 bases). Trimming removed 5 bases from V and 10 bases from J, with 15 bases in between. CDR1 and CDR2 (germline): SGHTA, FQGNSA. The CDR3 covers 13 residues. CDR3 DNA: TGTGCCAGCAGCCTCGTCCAGGGCTGGGAGCAGTTCTTC. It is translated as CASSLVQGWEQFF.

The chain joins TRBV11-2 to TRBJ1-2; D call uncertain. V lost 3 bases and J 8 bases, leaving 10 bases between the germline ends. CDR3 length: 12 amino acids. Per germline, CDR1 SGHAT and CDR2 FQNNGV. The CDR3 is CASSLWEVGYTF. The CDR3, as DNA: TGTGCCAGCAGCTTGTGGGAGGTGGGCTACACCTTC.

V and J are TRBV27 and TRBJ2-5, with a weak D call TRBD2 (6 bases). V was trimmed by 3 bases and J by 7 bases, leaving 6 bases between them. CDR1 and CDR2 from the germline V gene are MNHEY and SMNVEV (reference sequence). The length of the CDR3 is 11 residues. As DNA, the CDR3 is TGTGCCAGCAGTTTCGGGGGGACCCAGTACTTC. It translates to CASSFGGTQYF.

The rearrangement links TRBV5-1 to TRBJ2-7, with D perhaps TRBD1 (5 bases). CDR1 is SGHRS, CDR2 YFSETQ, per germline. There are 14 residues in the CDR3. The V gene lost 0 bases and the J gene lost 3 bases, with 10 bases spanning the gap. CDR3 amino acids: CASSLEKGYYEQYF. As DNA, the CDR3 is TGCGCCAGCAGCTTGGAAAAGGGGTACTACGAGCAGTACTTC. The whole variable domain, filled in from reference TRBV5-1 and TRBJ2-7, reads KAGVTQTPRYLIKTRGQQVTLSCSPISGHRSVSWYQQTPGQGLQFLFEYFSETQRNKGNFPGRFSGRQFSNSRSEMNVSTLELGDSALYLCASSLEKGYYEQYFGPGTRLTVT.

The CDR3 DNA reads as TGTGCCAGCAGGGGCGAGGAAGCTAATGAAAAACTGTTTTTT. It translates to CASRGEEANEKLFF. The rearrangement links TRBV18 to TRBJ1-4; TRBD1 might be the D (5 bases). Germline V gene lookup returns CDR1 KGHSH and CDR2 LQKENI. Trimming removed 8 bases from V and 3 bases from J, with 13 bases in between. The CDR3 totals 14 residues.

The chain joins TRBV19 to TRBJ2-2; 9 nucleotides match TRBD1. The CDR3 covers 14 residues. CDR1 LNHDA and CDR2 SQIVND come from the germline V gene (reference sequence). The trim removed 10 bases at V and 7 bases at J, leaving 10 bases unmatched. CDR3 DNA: TGTGCCACCCTCCGGGACAGGGTTAGCGGGGAGCTGTTTTTT. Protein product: CATLRDRVSGELFF.

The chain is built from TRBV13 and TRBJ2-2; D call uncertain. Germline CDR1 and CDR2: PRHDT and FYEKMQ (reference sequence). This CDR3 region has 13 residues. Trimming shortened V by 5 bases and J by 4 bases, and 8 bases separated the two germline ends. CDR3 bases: TGTGCCAGCAGCCCGGAGAGCACCGGGGAGCTGTTTTTT. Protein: CASSPESTGELFF. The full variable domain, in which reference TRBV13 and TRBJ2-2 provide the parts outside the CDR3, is AAGVIQSPRHLIKEKRETATLKCYPIPRHDTVYWYQQGPGQDPQFLISFYEKMQSDKGSIPDRFSAQQFSDYHSELNMSSLELGDSALYFCASSPESTGELFFGEGSRLTVL.

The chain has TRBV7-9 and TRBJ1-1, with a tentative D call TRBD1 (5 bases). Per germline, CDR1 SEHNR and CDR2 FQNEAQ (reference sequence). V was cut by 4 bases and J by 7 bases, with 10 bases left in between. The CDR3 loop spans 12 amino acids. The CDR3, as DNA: TGTGCCAGCAGCTGGGAGGGGAGTGAAGCTTTCTTT. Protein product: CASSWEGSEAFF. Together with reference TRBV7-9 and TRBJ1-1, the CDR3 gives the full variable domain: DTGVSQNPRHKITKRGQNVTFRCDPISEHNRLYWYRQTLGQGPEFLTYFQNEAQLEKSRLLSDRFSAERPKGSFSTLEIQRTEQGDSAMYLCASSWEGSEAFFGQGTRLTVV.

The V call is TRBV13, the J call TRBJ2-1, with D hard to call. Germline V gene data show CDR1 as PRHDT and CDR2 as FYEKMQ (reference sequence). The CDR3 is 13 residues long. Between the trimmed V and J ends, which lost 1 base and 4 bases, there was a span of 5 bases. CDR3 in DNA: TGTGCCAGCAGCTTAGCCCAGTACAATGAGCAGTTCTTC. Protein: CASSLAQYNEQFF. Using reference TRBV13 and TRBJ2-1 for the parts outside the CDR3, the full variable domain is AAGVIQSPRHLIKEKRETATLKCYPIPRHDTVYWYQQGPGQDPQFLISFYEKMQSDKGSIPDRFSAQQFSDYHSELNMSSLELGDSALYFCASSLAQYNEQFFGPGTRLTVL.

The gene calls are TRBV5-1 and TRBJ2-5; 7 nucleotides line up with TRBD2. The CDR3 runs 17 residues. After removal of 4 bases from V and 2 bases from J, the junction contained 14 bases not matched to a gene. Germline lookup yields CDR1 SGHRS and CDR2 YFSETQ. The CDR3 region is CASSNWGRTRVQETQYF. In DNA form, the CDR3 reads TGCGCCAGCAGCAATTGGGGAAGGACTAGGGTACAAGAGACCCAGTACTTC.

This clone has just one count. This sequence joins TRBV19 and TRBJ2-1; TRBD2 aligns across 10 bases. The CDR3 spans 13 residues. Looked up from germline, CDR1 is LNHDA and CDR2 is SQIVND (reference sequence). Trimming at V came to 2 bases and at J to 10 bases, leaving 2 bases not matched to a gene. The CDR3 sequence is CASSISGRGEQFF. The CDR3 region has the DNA TGTGCCAGTAGTATAAGCGGGAGGGGGGAGCAGTTCTTC.

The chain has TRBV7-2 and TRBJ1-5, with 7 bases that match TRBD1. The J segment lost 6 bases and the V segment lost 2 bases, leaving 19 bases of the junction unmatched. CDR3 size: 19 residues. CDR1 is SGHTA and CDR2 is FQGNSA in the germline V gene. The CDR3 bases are TGTGCCAGCAGCTTAAGGGGGCCAGGGGCAGGGGAAGGAGCTCAGCCCCAGCATTTT. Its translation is CASSLRGPGAGEGAQPQHF.

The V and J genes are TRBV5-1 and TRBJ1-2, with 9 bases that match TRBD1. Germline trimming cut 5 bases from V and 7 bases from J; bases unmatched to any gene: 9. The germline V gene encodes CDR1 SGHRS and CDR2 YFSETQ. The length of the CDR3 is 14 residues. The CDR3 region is CASRPTGGERGYTF. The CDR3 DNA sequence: TGCGCCAGCAGGCCGACAGGGGGTGAGCGTGGCTACACCTTC.

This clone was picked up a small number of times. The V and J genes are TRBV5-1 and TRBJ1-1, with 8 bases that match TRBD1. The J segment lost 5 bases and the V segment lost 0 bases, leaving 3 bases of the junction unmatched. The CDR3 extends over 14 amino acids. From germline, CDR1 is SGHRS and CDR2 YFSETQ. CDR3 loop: CASSLAGGRTEAFF. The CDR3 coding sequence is TGCGCCAGCAGCTTGGCAGGGGGCCGGACTGAAGCTTTCTTT.

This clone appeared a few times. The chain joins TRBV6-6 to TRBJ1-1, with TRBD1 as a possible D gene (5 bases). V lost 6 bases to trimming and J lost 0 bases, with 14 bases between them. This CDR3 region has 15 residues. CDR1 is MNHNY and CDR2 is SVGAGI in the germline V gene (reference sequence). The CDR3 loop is CASRSMGTVNTEAFF. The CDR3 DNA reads TGTGCCAGCAGATCAATGGGGACGGTGAACACTGAAGCTTTCTTT.

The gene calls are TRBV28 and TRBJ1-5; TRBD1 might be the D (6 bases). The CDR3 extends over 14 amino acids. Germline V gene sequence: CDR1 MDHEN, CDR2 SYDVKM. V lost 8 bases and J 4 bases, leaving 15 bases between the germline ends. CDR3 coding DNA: TGTGCCAGCCTCACTGGGGGCCTGAATCAGCCCCAGCATTTT. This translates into CASLTGGLNQPQHF.

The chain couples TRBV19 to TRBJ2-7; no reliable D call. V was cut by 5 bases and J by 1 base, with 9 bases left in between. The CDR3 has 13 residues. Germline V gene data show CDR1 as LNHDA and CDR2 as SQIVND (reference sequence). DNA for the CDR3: TGTGCCAGTAGTCTCCTCCCTTCCTACGAGCAGTACTTC. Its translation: CASSLLPSYEQYF.

The CDR3 protein is CSVDGRNEQYF. The CDR3 DNA is TGCAGCGTTGATGGGCGGAACGAGCAGTACTTC. V gene TRBV29-1 combines with J gene TRBJ2-7, with D uncertain. The germline V gene has CDR1 SQVTM and CDR2 ANQGSEA. V gave up 3 bases and J gave up 5 bases, with 8 bases separating them. CDR3 length equals 11 residues.

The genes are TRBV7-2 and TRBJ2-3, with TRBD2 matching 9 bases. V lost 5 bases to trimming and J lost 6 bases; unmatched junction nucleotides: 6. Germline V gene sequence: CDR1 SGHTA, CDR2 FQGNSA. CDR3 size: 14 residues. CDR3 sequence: CASSRSGRWDTQYF. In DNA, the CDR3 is TGTGCCAGCAGCCGGAGCGGGAGGTGGGATACGCAGTATTTT.

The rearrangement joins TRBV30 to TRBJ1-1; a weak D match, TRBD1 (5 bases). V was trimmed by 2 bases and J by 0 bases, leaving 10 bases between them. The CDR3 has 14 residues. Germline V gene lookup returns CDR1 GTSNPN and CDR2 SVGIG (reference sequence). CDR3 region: CAWSPTVMNTEAFF. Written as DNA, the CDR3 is TGTGCCTGGAGTCCGACAGTCATGAACACTGAAGCTTTCTTT.

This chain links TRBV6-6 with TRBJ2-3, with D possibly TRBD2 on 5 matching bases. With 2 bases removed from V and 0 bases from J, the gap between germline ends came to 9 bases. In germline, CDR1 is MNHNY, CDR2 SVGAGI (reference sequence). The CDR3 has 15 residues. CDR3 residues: CASSYGGLSTDTQYF. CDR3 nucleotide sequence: TGTGCCAGCAGTTACGGCGGGTTGAGCACAGATACGCAGTATTTT.

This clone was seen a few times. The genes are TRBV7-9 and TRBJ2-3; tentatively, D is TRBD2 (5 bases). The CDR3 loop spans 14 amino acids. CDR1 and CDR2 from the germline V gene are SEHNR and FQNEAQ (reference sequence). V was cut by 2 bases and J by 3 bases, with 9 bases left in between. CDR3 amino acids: CASSLYVATDTQYF. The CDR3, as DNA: TGTGCCAGCAGCTTATATGTAGCGACAGATACGCAGTATTTT.